The entry that follows covers one T cell receptor (beta chain) sequence. Antigen specificity is unknown. The CDR3 loop spans 14 amino acids. Trimming left V 1 base short and J 6 bases short, with 12 bases between. Germline assignment: CDR1 MGHDK and CDR2 SYGVNS. This entry belongs to a study of T-cell memory formation after mild COVID-19. Study-wide findings and caveats: Contracting CD4+ clones were located mainly in CM and EM, and CD8+ clones in EMRA.

Each CDR3 protein gets one entry after TCRdb re-called the 5' RACE reads with MiXCR. The sample has approximately 190,000 distinct CDR3 sequences, roughly 18% seen once. The TCR comes from an adult woman who had mild COVID-19 (a few samples of this study predate the infection). Cell type and time point are not known. The sequenced sample consisted of PBMCs or a T cell subset sorted from them (not recorded which). V usage is TRBV25-1 and J usage is TRBJ1-2; D is undetermined. The CDR3: CASSELVGVNGYTF. The DNA for the CDR3 is TGTGCCAGCAGTGAATTGGTTGGGGTGAATGGCTACACCTTC.